Listed here are 17 T cell receptor beta chains from one sample, sequenced in a study of PD-L1 blockade in urothelial cancer. TCRdb keeps only in-frame clones here, not all; method: immunoSEQ multiplex PCR. The sample carries under 130,000 clones, 70% to 85% recorded once. The material was PBMCs, obtained around atezolizumab (anti-PD-L1) treatment. The origin of the receptors is a man in his fifties with urothelial cancer.

CDR3 nucleotides: TGTGCCAGCAGCATGGGGACTAGCGGAACCAACACAGATACGCAGTATTTT. This sequence encodes CASSMGTSGTNTDTQYF. The chain recombines TRBV7-9 with TRBJ2-3, with 11 bases fitting TRBD2. Trimming removed 5 bases from V and 2 bases from J; junction bases left unmatched: 9. Germline assignment: CDR1 SEHNR and CDR2 FQNEAQ (reference sequence). CDR3 length equals 17 residues.

This clone was counted only a few times. The chain is built from TRBV27 and TRBJ2-5; D unclear. V was trimmed by 3 bases and J by 1 base, leaving 12 bases between them. Germline V gene sequence: CDR1 MNHEY, CDR2 SMNVEV (reference sequence). The length of the CDR3 is 15 residues. CDR3 in amino acids: CASSFGGASQETQYF. CDR3 bases: TGTGCCAGCAGTTTCGGCGGAGCGAGCCAAGAGACCCAGTACTTC.

This clone was recorded a few times. The rearrangement joins TRBV18 to TRBJ1-3, with a tentative D call TRBD1 (5 bases). This CDR3 has 17 amino acids. Germline values: CDR1 KGHSH, CDR2 LQKENI. V lost 4 bases and J lost 0, with 16 bases in between. The CDR3 here is CASSRQRWRDSGNTIYF. CDR3 DNA: TGTGCCAGCTCACGACAGCGCTGGCGGGACTCTGGAAACACCATATATTTT.

V usage is TRBV5-1 and J usage is TRBJ1-5; D gene ambiguous. The CDR3 length is 13 residues. Trimming pared 0 bases from V and 4 bases from J, leaving 5 bases between. Germline CDR1 reads SGHRS; CDR2 reads YFSETQ. The CDR3 here is CASSLERNQPQHF. The CDR3 DNA sequence: TGCGCCAGCAGCTTGGAGAGGAATCAGCCCCAGCATTTT.

For the CDR3, the DNA is TGCAGCGTTGTTGTTTCTCTCTACGAGCAGTACTTC. It is translated as CSVVVSLYEQYF. This sequence joins TRBV29-1 and TRBJ2-7; D uncertain. Germline lookup yields CDR1 SQVTM and CDR2 ANQGSEA. The CDR3 sequence is 12 residues long. Trimming pared 4 bases from V and 3 bases from J, leaving 10 bases between.

The chain joins TRBV7-9 to TRBJ2-1; D is ambiguous. CDR1 is SEHNR and CDR2 is FQNEAQ in the germline V gene (reference sequence). The germline V and J ends were trimmed by 3 bases and 6 bases, with 6 bases remaining between them. This CDR3 has 12 residues. The CDR3 bases are TGTGCCAGCAGCTTTGTAGTCAATGAGCAGTTCTTC. Protein: CASSFVVNEQFF.

This sequence joins TRBV6-6 and TRBJ1-6; the D is unclear. CDR1 and CDR2 from the germline V gene are MNHNY and SVGAGI (reference sequence). V dropped 6 bases and J dropped 7 bases, with 16 bases sitting between them. This CDR3 comprises 15 residues. The CDR3 reads CASRGEQLSNSPLHF. In nucleotides, the CDR3 is TGTGCCAGCAGGGGCGAACAGTTATCCAATTCACCCCTCCACTTT.

J is TRBJ2-7 and V is TRBV15, with TRBD1 as a possible D gene (5 bases). This CDR3 is built from 17 residues. CDR1 is LNHNV and CDR2 is YYDKDF in the germline V gene (reference sequence). V lost 4 bases and J lost 5, with 24 bases in between. In nucleotides, the CDR3 is TGTGCCACCAGCAACACCCCCGTTGGACATCCCATTCACGAGCAGTACTTC. Translated, it gives CATSNTPVGHPIHEQYF.

The chain is built from TRBV4-2 and TRBJ2-1; TRBD2 matches 12 bases. Germline-derived CDR1 and CDR2 are LGHNA and YNFKEQ. V lost 0 bases and J lost 6; bases outside the gene matches: 6. The CDR3 has 17 amino acids. The CDR3 here is CASSQDPTSGGTNEQFF. DNA for the CDR3: TGTGCCAGCAGCCAAGACCCGACTAGCGGGGGCACCAATGAGCAGTTCTTC.

This chain connects TRBV19 to TRBJ2-5; TRBD2 agrees at 8 bases. Germline CDR1 is LNHDA and CDR2 is SQIVND (reference sequence). Losses at the gene ends were 0 bases for V and 0 bases for J; bases not matched to a gene: 3. The CDR3 sequence is 16 residues long. CDR3 loop: CASSIELADHQETQYF. CDR3 DNA sequence: TGTGCCAGTAGTATAGAACTAGCGGATCACCAAGAGACCCAGTACTTC.

Only a few counts were recorded for this clone. V is TRBV7-9 and J is TRBJ1-2, with 7 bases identical to TRBD1. The CDR3 sequence is 13 residues long. Per germline, CDR1 SEHNR and CDR2 FQNEAQ (reference sequence). V lost 5 bases to trimming and J lost 5 bases; unmatched junction nucleotides: 5. DNA of the CDR3: TGTGCCAGCAGCCCCGGGACAGATTATGGCTACACCTTC. It specifies CASSPGTDYGYTF. Looking up the rest from reference TRBV7-9 and TRBJ1-2 gives the full variable domain: DTGVSQNPRHKITKRGQNVTFRCDPISEHNRLYWYRQTLGQGPEFLTYFQNEAQLEKSRLLSDRFSAERPKGSFSTLEIQRTEQGDSAMYLCASSPGTDYGYTFGSGTRLTVV.

This chain uses TRBV10-2 with TRBJ1-1; the D is unclear. This CDR3 comprises 13 residues. V dropped 4 bases and J dropped 1 base, with 7 bases sitting between them. Germline CDR1 and CDR2: WSHSY and SAAADI. The CDR3 nucleotides are TGCGCCAGCAGTGTTTCACAGAACACTGAAGCTTTCTTT. This encodes CASSVSQNTEAFF.

This rearrangement joins TRBV10-3 to TRBJ2-7; tentatively, D is TRBD2 (5 bases). In germline, CDR1 is ENHRY, CDR2 SYGVKD. Trimming took off 3 bases at V and 7 bases at J, with 16 bases between the two ends. CDR3 size: 14 residues. This chain's CDR3 is CAISEGLAHREQYF. The CDR3 coding sequence is TGTGCCATCAGTGAAGGGCTAGCTCATCGAGAGCAGTACTTC.

The chain joins TRBV29-1 to TRBJ2-3; 10 bases agree with TRBD2. Germline CDR1 and CDR2: SQVTM and ANQGSEA. The CDR3 is 18 residues long. The J segment lost 2 bases and the V segment lost 4 bases, leaving 15 bases of the junction unmatched. DNA for the CDR3: TGCAGCGTTGGCGCCCTCTGGGGAACTAGCGGGGACACAGATACGCAGTATTTT. Amino acids: CSVGALWGTSGDTDTQYF.

The chain links TRBV5-1 to TRBJ2-2; 7 nucleotides align to TRBD1. This CDR3 spans 17 amino acids. The V gene's germline CDR1 is SGHRS and CDR2 YFSETQ. Trimming removed 0 bases from V and 0 bases from J; junction bases left unmatched: 5. The CDR3 region is CASSLAYRGSNTGELFF. The CDR3 DNA sequence: TGCGCCAGCAGCTTGGCCTACAGGGGTTCGAACACCGGGGAGCTGTTTTTT.

In its sample, this clone was seen once. V usage is TRBV2 and J usage is TRBJ2-5, with D possibly TRBD1 on 6 matching bases. CDR1 SNHLY and CDR2 FYNNEI come from the germline V gene. Trimming took off 6 bases at V and 9 bases at J, with 29 bases between the two ends. CDR3 length equals 17 residues. CDR3 sequence (DNA): TGTGCCAGCAGAGGTGTGACGGGGACACCGGGAAGGGAACCCCAGTACTTC. Encoded protein: CASRGVTGTPGREPQYF.

This clone was counted ten times or more. The J gene is TRBJ2-1, the V gene TRBV4-2; D possibly corresponds to TRBD2 (6 bases). The CDR3 spans 15 residues. Trimming cost V 6 bases and J 6 bases, with 18 bases left between them. Germline CDR1 LGHNA, CDR2 YNFKEQ. In DNA, the CDR3 is TGTGCCAGCAGAGTCGGAGGGGAGTTGAGCAATGAGCAGTTCTTC. Translating it yields CASRVGGELSNEQFF.